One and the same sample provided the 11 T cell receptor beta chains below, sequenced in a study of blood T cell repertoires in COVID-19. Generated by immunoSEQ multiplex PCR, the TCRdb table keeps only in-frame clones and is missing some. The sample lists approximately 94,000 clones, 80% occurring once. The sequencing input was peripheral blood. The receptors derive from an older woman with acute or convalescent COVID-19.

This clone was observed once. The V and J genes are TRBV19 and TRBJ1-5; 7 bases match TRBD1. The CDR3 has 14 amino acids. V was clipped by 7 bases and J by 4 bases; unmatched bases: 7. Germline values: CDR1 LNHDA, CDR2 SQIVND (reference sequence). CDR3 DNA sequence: TGTGCCAGTAAAGGGCAGGGGGATAATCAGCCCCAGCATTTT. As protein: CASKGQGDNQPQHF.

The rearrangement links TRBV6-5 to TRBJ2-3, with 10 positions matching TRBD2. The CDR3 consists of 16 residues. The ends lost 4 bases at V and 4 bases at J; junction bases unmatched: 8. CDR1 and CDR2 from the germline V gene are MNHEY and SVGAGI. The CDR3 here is CASSLGLARGADTQYF. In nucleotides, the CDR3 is TGTGCCAGCAGTTTGGGACTAGCGAGGGGGGCAGATACGCAGTATTTT.

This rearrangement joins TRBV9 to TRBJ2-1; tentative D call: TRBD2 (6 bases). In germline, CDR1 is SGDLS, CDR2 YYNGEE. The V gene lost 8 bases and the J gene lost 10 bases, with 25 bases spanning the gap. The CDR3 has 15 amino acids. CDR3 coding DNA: TGTGCCAGTGGGTTTCGGGACTCCGCCGTATGGGAGCAGTTCTTC. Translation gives CASGFRDSAVWEQFF.

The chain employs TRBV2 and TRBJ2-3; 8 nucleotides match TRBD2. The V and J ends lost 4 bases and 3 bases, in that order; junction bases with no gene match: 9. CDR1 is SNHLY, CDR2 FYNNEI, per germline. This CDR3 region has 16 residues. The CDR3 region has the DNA TGTGCCAGCAGTGTATTAGCGGGGAGGGGGACAGATACGCAGTATTTT. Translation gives CASSVLAGRGTDTQYF.

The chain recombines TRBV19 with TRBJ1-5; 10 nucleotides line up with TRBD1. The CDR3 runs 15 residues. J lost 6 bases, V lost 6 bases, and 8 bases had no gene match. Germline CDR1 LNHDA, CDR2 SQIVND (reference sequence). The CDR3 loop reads CASRRGTGVGQPQHF. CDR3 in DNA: TGTGCCAGTAGACGGGGGACAGGGGTCGGTCAGCCCCAGCATTTT.

The CDR3 loop reads CASSSGGAGGPETQYF. The CDR3 DNA is TGTGCCAGCAGTTCTGGGGGAGCGGGGGGGCCAGAGACCCAGTACTTC. The rearrangement links TRBV6-6 to TRBJ2-5, with 10 bases aligning to TRBD2. V lost 4 bases to trimming and J lost 4 bases; unmatched junction nucleotides: 9. CDR1 is MNHNY and CDR2 is SVGAGI in the germline V gene (reference sequence). The CDR3 totals 16 residues.

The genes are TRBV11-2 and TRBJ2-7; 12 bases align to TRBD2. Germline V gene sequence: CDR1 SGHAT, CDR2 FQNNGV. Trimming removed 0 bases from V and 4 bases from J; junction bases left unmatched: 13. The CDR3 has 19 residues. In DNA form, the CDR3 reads TGTGCCAGCAGCTTAGATCCCAGGACTAGCGGGGCAAAACTATACGAGCAGTACGTC. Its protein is CASSLDPRTSGAKLYEQYV.

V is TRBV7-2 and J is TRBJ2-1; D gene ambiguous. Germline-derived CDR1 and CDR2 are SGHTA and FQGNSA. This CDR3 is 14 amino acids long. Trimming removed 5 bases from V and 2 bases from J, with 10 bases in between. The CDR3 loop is CASSDDSTYNEQFF. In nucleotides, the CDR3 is TGTGCCAGCAGCGACGACTCAACCTACAATGAGCAGTTCTTC.

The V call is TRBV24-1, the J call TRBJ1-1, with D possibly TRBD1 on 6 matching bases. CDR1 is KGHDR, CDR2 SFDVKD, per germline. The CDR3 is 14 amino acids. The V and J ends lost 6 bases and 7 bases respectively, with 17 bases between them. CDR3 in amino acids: CATSLGQGNSEAFF. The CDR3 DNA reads TGTGCCACCAGTTTAGGGCAGGGGAATAGTGAAGCTTTCTTT.

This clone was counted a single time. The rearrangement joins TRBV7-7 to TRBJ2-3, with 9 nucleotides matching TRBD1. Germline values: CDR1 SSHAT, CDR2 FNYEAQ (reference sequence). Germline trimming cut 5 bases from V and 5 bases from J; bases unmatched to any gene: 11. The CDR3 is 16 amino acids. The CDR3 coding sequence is TGTGCCAGCAGCCTAGGGTCCGGGACAGGGAAAGATACGCAGTATTTT. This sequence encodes CASSLGSGTGKDTQYF.

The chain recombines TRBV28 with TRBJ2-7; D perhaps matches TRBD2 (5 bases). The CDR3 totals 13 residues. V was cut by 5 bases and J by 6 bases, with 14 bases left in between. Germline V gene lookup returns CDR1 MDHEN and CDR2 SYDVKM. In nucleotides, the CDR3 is TGTGCCAGCAGTGACGGAGGAATACGCGAGCAGTACGTC. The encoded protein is CASSDGGIREQYV.